This T cell receptor beta chain was observed in a study of blood T cell repertoires in COVID-19. Study-level information: The United States, Italy and Spain supplied acute and convalescent COVID-19 samples. In each case, the material was cDNA or gDNA derived from T cells, B-cell-depleted T cells, or PBMCs.

Per germline, CDR1 ENHRY and CDR2 SYGVKD. After removal of 9 bases from V and 6 bases from J, the junction contained 5 bases not matched to a gene. The length of the CDR3 is 13 residues. Authors' analysis steps: Nucleated cell number was recorded as an estimate derived from reference gene primer amplification. This table comes from immunoSEQ multiplex PCR, and its TCRdb copy is limited to in-frame clones, with some not included. The DNA was the basis for D and trimming; V, J and clone size are from that table. This sample carries 120,000 or so clones, more than 65% of them seen once, and the ten largest clones take approximately 2%.

Material: peripheral blood. The chain links TRBV10-3 to TRBJ2-1; 10 bases align to TRBD2. This clonotype was sampled from a woman aged 70 to 79 with acute or convalescent COVID-19. CDR3 DNA sequence: TGTGCCATTCTAGCGGGAGAGGGCAATGAGCAGTTCTTC. Translation: CAILAGEGNEQFF.